This T cell receptor beta chain was documented in a study of blood T cells in healthy people across ages. This clonotype has more than one count but fewer than ten. The CDR3 covers 15 residues. Germline lookup yields CDR1 PRHDT and CDR2 FYEKMQ (reference sequence). The V and J ends lost 5 bases and 2 bases, in that order; junction bases with no gene match: 8. The study isolated at least 6 million PBMCs from each sample. A J-beta primer mix and a sample-barcoded 5' primer were used in a second PCR of about 7 to 12 cycles. One entry per CDR3 protein, called by TCRdb with MiXCR from the 5' RACE reads. The sample consists of roughly 1.5 million distinct CDR3 sequences, less than 45% of them appearing once.

The sequenced sample was blood. The chain has TRBV13 and TRBJ2-5; 7 bases map to TRBD1. The receptor comes from a woman younger than 30 in good health. CDR3 residues: CASSEERTGQETQYF. In nucleotides, the CDR3 is TGTGCCAGCAGCGAAGAACGGACAGGTCAAGAGACCCAGTACTTC.